These T cell receptor beta chains were read from a single sample in a study of graft-versus-host responses after intestinal transplantation. The method was immunoSEQ multiplex PCR; TCRdb's version includes in-frame clones alone and lacks a portion of them. The data show about 110,000 clones, just under 95% seen once. No cognate antigen is known for these TCRs. The sample here was unstimulated CD8+ T cells sorted from spleen or lymph node cells, taken before transplant. The receptors derive from a human donor who was the organ donor for an intestinal transplant. Both conserved end residues are part of each CDR3. A D gene is named only where the DNA matches it firmly. Clone size appears in some rows only: once, few, many, or a class for an expanded clone.

d_call	clone_size	v_call	j_call	cdr3_nt	cdr3_aa
TRBD2	.	TRBV5-1	TRBJ2-1	TGCGCCAGCAGCTTTTTCCTGGCGGGAGTTATCTCTACGGACAATGAGCAGTTCTTC	CASSFFLAGVISTDNEQFF
TRBD1	.	TRBV29-1	TRBJ2-3	TGCAGCGTTGATGGTCAGCAGGGGGCAGATACGCAGTATTTT	CSVDGQQGADTQYF
.	.	TRBV5-1	TRBJ1-1	TGCGCCAGCAGCTTGTATGGGGAGGGTAGCACTGAAGCTTTCTTT	CASSLYGEGSTEAFF
.	.	TRBV19	TRBJ1-1	TGTGCCAGTAGTGCAGCGCTGGACAGCCGTTTTGAAGCTTTCTTT	CASSAALDSRFEAFF
TRBD1	.	TRBV10-1	TRBJ2-2	TGCGCCAGCTCCTGGACAGGGCGGGAGCTGTTTTTT	CASSWTGRELFF
.	.	TRBV28	TRBJ1-5	TGTGCCAGCAGTTTATATGAGGGTCGGCCCTCAAATCAGCCCCAGCATTTT	CASSLYEGRPSNQPQHF
TRBD1	.	TRBV4-3	TRBJ1-1	TGCGCCAGCAGCCAAGATCCGACAGGGAGTGAAGCTTTCTTT	CASSQDPTGSEAFF
TRBD2	.	TRBV6-5	TRBJ2-7	TGTGCCAGCAGTGAAATTAGCGGGAGCTACGAGCAGTACTTC	CASSEISGSYEQYF
TRBD1	.	TRBV6-6	TRBJ2-1	TGTGCCAGCAGTTCCTCGGGACAGGGGGCTAATGAGCAGTTCTTC	CASSSSGQGANEQFF
TRBD2	few	TRBV27	TRBJ2-1	TGTGCCAGCAGTTTAGGGACTAGCGGCTACAATGAGCAGTTCTTC	CASSLGTSGYNEQFF
TRBD2	.	TRBV10-3	TRBJ2-3	TGTGCCATCAGTGGGGGGACTAGCGGGAGGTATACGAACACAGATACGCAGTATTTT	CAISGGTSGRYTNTDTQYF
TRBD2	.	TRBV19	TRBJ2-7	TGTGCCAGTAGTGGGGGACTAGCGAGCGAGCAGTACTTC	CASSGGLASEQYF
.	.	TRBV19	TRBJ2-7	TGTGCCAGTATTGGAGGGTTGACCTACGAGCAGTACTTC	CASIGGLTYEQYF
.	.	TRBV10-3	TRBJ1-2	TGTGCCATCAGGCGGCAGGATGGCTACACCTTC	CAIRRQDGYTF
TRBD2	.	TRBV7-8	TRBJ2-5	TGTGCCAGCAGCCAGCGGGAGGTCGGGCAAGAGACCCAGTACTTC	CASSQREVGQETQYF
TRBD1	once	TRBV6-6	TRBJ1-1	TGTGCCAGCAGCCTGACAGGGAAAAGGACTGAAGCTTTCTTT	CASSLTGKRTEAFF
TRBD2	.	TRBV11-2	TRBJ2-7	TGTGCCAGCACCCCCGAGCTAGCGGGAGACTTGGGAGAGCAGTACTTC	CASTPELAGDLGEQYF
.	.	TRBV6-5	TRBJ1-5	TGTGCCAGCTCCCCAACAAGGGCCAATCAGCCCCAGCATTTT	CASSPTRANQPQHF
.	once	TRBV15	TRBJ1-4	TGTGCCACCAGCAGAGTGCAGTCAACTAATGAAAAACTGTTTTTT	CATSRVQSTNEKLFF
TRBD2	once	TRBV7-6	TRBJ2-3	TGTGCCAGCAGCTTAGTTAGACTAGCGGGATCAGATACGCAGTATTTT	CASSLVRLAGSDTQYF
.	.	TRBV2	TRBJ2-1	TGTGCCAGCAGTGAGCACTTGGGGAGCTCCTACAATGAGCAGTTCTTC	CASSEHLGSSYNEQFF
.	.	TRBV6-5	TRBJ2-7	TGTGCCAGCAGTTACTACGGTTCCTACGAGCAGTACTTC	CASSYYGSYEQYF
TRBD1	.	TRBV5-1	TRBJ2-3	TGCGCCAGCAGCTTGGACAGGGGAACAGATACGCAGTATTTT	CASSLDRGTDTQYF
.	once	TRBV4-2	TRBJ1-1	TGTGCCAGCAGCCAACTAGGGGTTATGAACACTGAAGCTTTCTTT	CASSQLGVMNTEAFF
.	.	TRBV28	TRBJ2-1	TGTGCCAGCAGTTCCGGGAGCTCCTACAATGAGCAGTTCTTC	CASSSGSSYNEQFF
.	.	TRBV21-1	TRBJ2-7	TGTGCCAGCACCTCCGGGACAAGGCCGTTC	CASTSGTRPF
TRBD2	.	TRBV19	TRBJ2-7	TGTGCCAGTAGTGCCTCCGCGGGACTACCCTCCTACGAGCAGTACTTC	CASSASAGLPSYEQYF
.	.	TRBV10-3	TRBJ2-7	TGTGCCATCAGTGAGTCGATGGGGCGCTACGAGCAGTACTTC	CAISESMGRYEQYF
TRBD2	.	TRBV6-6	TRBJ2-3	TGTGCCAGCTTGGGAAGCGGGAGTCCAGATACGCAGTATTTT	CASLGSGSPDTQYF
.	once	TRBV6-1	TRBJ2-7	TGTGCCAGCAGTTACGGGAGCGAGCAGTACTTC	CASSYGSEQYF
TRBD2	.	TRBV5-4	TRBJ2-3	TGTGCCAGCAGCTTGATGGGCGGGAGGATCGTAGATACGCAGTATTTT	CASSLMGGRIVDTQYF
.	.	TRBV28	TRBJ2-7	TGCGCCAGCAGGTTAGGACAGCTCGAGCAGTACTTC	CASRLGQLEQYF
.	.	TRBV4-1	TRBJ2-7	TGCGCCAGCAGCCAAGTGCAGGCAGGCTACGAGCAGTACTTC	CASSQVQAGYEQYF
TRBD1	.	TRBV27	TRBJ1-5	TGTGCCAGCAGTTCTACTTGGGACAGGGGGAATCAGCCCCAGCATTTT	CASSSTWDRGNQPQHF
.	.	TRBV6-6	TRBJ1-3	TGTGCCAGCACTTTGGACAACTCTGGAAACACCATATATTTT	CASTLDNSGNTIYF
.	.	TRBV9	TRBJ2-7	TGTGCCAGCAGCCCACCAAGGGGCTACGAGCAGTACTTC	CASSPPRGYEQYF
.	.	TRBV6-5	TRBJ1-2	TGTGCCAGCTCCCATAGGAGCCGGCTATATGGCTACACCTTC	CASSHRSRLYGYTF
.	.	TRBV5-1	TRBJ2-7	TGCGCCAGCAGCTTCCAGGACGGGAGCTACGAGCAGTACTTC	CASSFQDGSYEQYF
.	.	TRBV4-2	TRBJ1-1	TGTGCCAGCAGCCAGGGCTACAGGACTTTGAACACTGAAGCTTTCTTT	CASSQGYRTLNTEAFF
.	.	TRBV29-1	TRBJ2-7	TGCAGCGCCCAGGTGTCCTACGAGCAGTACTTC	CSAQVSYEQYF